The entry below gives a single T cell receptor (beta chain) sequence along with its context. The antigen remains unidentified. CD45RO-negative, CCR7-selected cells formed the naive CD8 fraction, which excluded terminally differentiated effector memory CD45RA+ cells. The sorted-subset replicate PCRs were given about 210 ng DNA, which is tens of thousands of T cell genomes. Clones were read by immunoSEQ multiplex PCR, and TCRdb kept only the in-frame ones, dropping some. The table has millions of clones, about 95% seen once. The data stem from a study of shared clonotypes between healthy human individuals. Study-wide results and caveats: Unshared clonotypes carried lower generation probabilities than those common to all four donors.

Germline CDR1 reads SGHNT; CDR2 reads YYREEE (reference sequence). The length of the CDR3 is 16 residues. V dropped 4 bases and J dropped 1 base, with 15 bases sitting between them. The material sequenced was naive CD8+ T cells sorted from blood. The TCR sequence derives from a man between 18 and 35 years old in good health. This rearrangement joins TRBV5-4 to TRBJ1-3; no firm D call. CDR3 loop: CASSRVGEVSGNTIYF. CDR3 DNA: TGTGCCAGCAGCCGCGTCGGCGAGGTTTCTGGAAACACCATATATTTT.